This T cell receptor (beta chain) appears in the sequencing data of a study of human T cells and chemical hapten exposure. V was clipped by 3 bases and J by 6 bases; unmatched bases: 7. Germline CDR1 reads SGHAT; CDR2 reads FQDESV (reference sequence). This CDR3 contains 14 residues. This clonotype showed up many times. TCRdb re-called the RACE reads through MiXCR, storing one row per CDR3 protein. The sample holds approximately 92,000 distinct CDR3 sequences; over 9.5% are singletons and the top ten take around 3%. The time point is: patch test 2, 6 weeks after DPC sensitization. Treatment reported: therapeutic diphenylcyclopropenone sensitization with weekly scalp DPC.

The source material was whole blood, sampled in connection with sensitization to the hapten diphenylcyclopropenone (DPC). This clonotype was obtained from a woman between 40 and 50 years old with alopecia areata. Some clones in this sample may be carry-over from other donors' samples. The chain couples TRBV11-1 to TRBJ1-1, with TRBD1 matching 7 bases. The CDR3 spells CASSFTGDWAEAFF. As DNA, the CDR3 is TGTGCCAGCAGCTTTACAGGGGATTGGGCTGAAGCTTTCTTT.